The clone carrying this T cell receptor beta chain was detected ten times or more. Antigen: not known. These data originate in a study of naive and memory T cell subsets. Study results and caveats: No ground truth validated the naive and memory repertoire findings.

Sequential positive selection took CD4 T cells first, then CD8 T cells. Cells stained for CD3, CD4, CD8, CD45RA, CD27 and viability were sorted into four CD45RA/CD27 subsets. An equimolar mix of two oligonucleotides served as the beta constant-region primer for TRBC1 and TRBC2. Nested alpha and beta constant-region primers with the SP2 primer drove four PCR rounds on ligated cDNA. TCRdb analysed the UMI-ligation and nested PCR reads with MiXCR anew, one entry per CDR3 protein. The sample holds over 25,000 distinct CDR3 sequences; about 11% are singletons and the top ten take approximately 15%. Germline lookup yields CDR1 ENHRY and CDR2 SYGVKD. Trimming removed 6 bases from V and 7 bases from J; junction bases left unmatched: 6. There are 14 residues in the CDR3.

The origin of this receptor is a human donor in good health. The chain has TRBV10-3 and TRBJ2-1; 10 bases agree with TRBD1. The sequenced sample was effector memory CD4+ T cells from blood. As to subset: effector memory, CD45RA- CD27-. CDR3 nucleotides: TGTGCCATCAGCAGACAGGGGGCACAGAATGAGCAGTTCTTC. It specifies CAISRQGAQNEQFF.